What follows are 18 T cell receptor beta chains derived from one specimen sequenced in a study of T cell responses to AZD1222 COVID-19 vaccine. Profiled with immunoSEQ multiplex PCR; TCRdb holds only in-frame clones, not every one. The sample contains approximately 99,000 clones, 87% of which appear only once. The sample was peripheral blood, taken on day 0 of AZD1222 vaccination. These TCRs come from an adult in good health.

V and J are TRBV10-3 and TRBJ2-1; 8 bases match TRBD2. Trimming took 8 bases from V and 9 from J; bases not matched to a gene: 12. Germline CDR1 ENHRY, CDR2 SYGVKD. The CDR3 runs 14 residues. The DNA of the CDR3 is TGTGCCATCGCCCCCGGGACTAGTATGGGTGAGCAGTTCTTC. Residues: CAIAPGTSMGEQFF.

This sequence joins TRBV6-2 or TRBV6-3 and TRBJ2-2; a possible D gene is TRBD1 (6 bases). CDR1 is MNHEY, CDR2 SVGEGT, per germline. The ends were cut back, 5 bases at V and 3 bases at J, with 13 bases in the middle. This CDR3 has 15 residues. CDR3 in DNA: TGTGCCAGCAGTGATACAGGGTTGCACACCGGGGAGCTGTTTTTT. Translated, it gives CASSDTGLHTGELFF.

The chain has TRBV5-1 and TRBJ1-2; tentatively, D is TRBD1 (5 bases). The CDR3 sequence is 13 residues long. With 4 bases removed from V and 7 bases from J, the gap between germline ends came to 14 bases. Per germline, CDR1 SGHRS and CDR2 YFSETQ. The CDR3 protein is CASSLGTSVGYTF. In nucleotides, the CDR3 is TGCGCCAGCAGCCTTGGGACCTCGGTTGGCTACACCTTC. Looking up the rest from reference TRBV5-1 and TRBJ1-2 gives the full variable domain: KAGVTQTPRYLIKTRGQQVTLSCSPISGHRSVSWYQQTPGQGLQFLFEYFSETQRNKGNFPGRFSGRQFSNSRSEMNVSTLELGDSALYLCASSLGTSVGYTFGSGTRLTVV.

The chain combines TRBV5-6 with TRBJ2-2; the D gene is possibly TRBD2 (6 bases). V was shortened by 4 bases and J by 7 bases, with 8 bases between the two germline ends. Germline V gene data show CDR1 as SGHDT and CDR2 as YYEEEE. This CDR3 region has 12 residues. CDR3 residues: CASSRGSGELFF. CDR3 bases: TGTGCCAGCAGCCGGGGGAGCGGGGAGCTGTTTTTT.

The rearrangement uses TRBV4-2 and TRBJ2-5; D is unresolved. CDR3 length: 14 residues. The V end was cut by 4 bases, the J end by 5 bases, with 14 bases between. Germline loops: CDR1 LGHNA, CDR2 YNFKEQ. The CDR3 region has the DNA TGTGCCAGCAGCCGAAGGGAAGGGATTGAGACCCAGTACTTC. Protein product: CASSRREGIETQYF.

This sequence joins TRBV11-2 and TRBJ1-2; no definite D call. Trimming took off 0 bases at V and 4 bases at J, with 6 bases between the two ends. The germline gives CDR1 SGHAT, CDR2 FQNNGV. The CDR3 is made up of 13 amino acids. The CDR3 sequence: CASSLEGSYGYTF. DNA of the CDR3: TGTGCCAGCAGCTTAGAGGGGAGCTATGGCTACACCTTC.

The chain recombines TRBV11-3 with TRBJ2-1; D is unresolved. The CDR3 covers 12 residues. Trimming shortened V by 8 bases and J by 5 bases, and 10 bases separated the two germline ends. CDR1 SGHNT and CDR2 YENEEA come from the germline V gene. DNA for the CDR3: TGTGCCAGCCGCGGACCCGACAATGAGCAGTTCTTC. This codes for CASRGPDNEQFF.

The chain couples TRBV11-3 to TRBJ1-3; a possible D gene is TRBD1 (6 bases). Germline CDR1 reads SGHNT; CDR2 reads YENEEA. V lost 2 bases to trimming and J lost 4 bases, with 15 bases between them. The CDR3 has 16 residues. In nucleotides, the CDR3 is TGTGCCAGCAGCTTATTAATGGGGGGCGCCGGAAACACCATATATTTT. Protein: CASSLLMGGAGNTIYF.

The chain has TRBV3-1 (or the pseudogene TRBV3-2) and TRBJ2-3; 7 nucleotides match TRBD1. The germline V gene has CDR1 LGHDT and CDR2 YNNKEL (reference sequence). The CDR3 totals 15 residues. V lost 5 bases and J lost 4; bases outside the gene matches: 9. The CDR3 coding sequence is TGTGCCAGCAGCAGTACCGGGCAGGGGGCAGATACGCAGTATTTT. Translation gives CASSSTGQGADTQYF.

The V and J genes are TRBV2 and TRBJ2-2, with 15 nucleotides matching TRBD2. Germline trimming cut 6 bases from V and 4 bases from J; bases unmatched to any gene: 6. The CDR3 runs 17 residues. Per germline, CDR1 SNHLY and CDR2 FYNNEI. CDR3 coding DNA: TGTGCCAGCAGGGGACTAGCGGGGGGCCGGGGCACCGGGGAGCTGTTTTTT. This codes for CASRGLAGGRGTGELFF.

This clone appeared once. This rearrangement joins TRBV5-6 to TRBJ1-1, with D maybe TRBD1 (5 bases). Germline CDR1 and CDR2: SGHDT and YYEEEE. Between the trimmed V and J ends, which lost 8 bases and 0 bases, there was a span of 14 bases. This CDR3 spans 14 amino acids. The chain's CDR3 is CARLMGEMNTEAFF. In DNA, the CDR3 is TGTGCCAGATTAATGGGGGAGATGAACACTGAAGCTTTCTTT.

The rearrangement uses TRBV4-3 and TRBJ1-2; 10 nucleotides match TRBD1. The germline CDR1 and CDR2 sequences are LGHNA and YSLEER. This CDR3 spans 17 amino acids. The V gene end was trimmed by 0 bases and the J gene end by 6 bases; junction bases not matched to a gene: 10. The chain's CDR3 is CASSQDRGDRGGNGYTF. The CDR3 nucleotides read TGCGCCAGCAGCCAAGATAGGGGGGACAGGGGCGGAAATGGCTACACCTTC.

This chain uses TRBV7-8 with TRBJ1-5, with 9 bases fitting TRBD1. The V gene end was trimmed by 3 bases and the J gene end by 2 bases; junction bases not matched to a gene: 11. Per germline, CDR1 SGHVS and CDR2 FQNEAQ. CDR3 length equals 18 residues. The CDR3 spells CASSFQDRGRFGNQPQHF. CDR3 DNA sequence: TGTGCCAGCAGCTTCCAGGACAGGGGTCGATTCGGCAATCAGCCCCAGCATTTT. Combining the CDR3 with reference TRBV7-8 and TRBJ1-5 gives the whole variable domain GAGVSQSPRYKVAKRGQDVALRCDPISGHVSLFWYQQALGQGPEFLTYFQNEAQLDKSGLPSDRFFAERPEGSVSTLKIQRTQQEDSAVYLCASSFQDRGRFGNQPQHFGDGTRLSIL.

The DNA of the CDR3 is TGCGCCAGCAGCCAAGTCGGGGGGCCCTCTGGAAACACCATATATTTT. Translating it yields CASSQVGGPSGNTIYF. The chain employs TRBV4-3 and TRBJ1-3; D possibly corresponds to TRBD1 (6 bases). The CDR3 contains 16 residues. V lost 1 base to trimming and J lost 0 bases, with 10 bases between them. Germline CDR1 LGHNA, CDR2 YSLEER.

The chain links TRBV6-5 to TRBJ2-1, with D perhaps TRBD1 or TRBD2 (5 bases each). CDR1 MNHEY and CDR2 SVGAGI come from the germline V gene. The CDR3 length is 14 residues. V was shortened by 4 bases and J by 7 bases, with 14 bases between the two germline ends. The CDR3 spells CASSFEGTPNEQFF. Here the CDR3 DNA reads TGTGCCAGCAGTTTTGAAGGGACCCCAAATGAGCAGTTCTTC.

This rearrangement joins TRBV19 to TRBJ2-6; the match to TRBD1 covers 10 bases. V lost 5 bases, J lost 0 bases, and 4 bases stayed unmatched. CDR1 is LNHDA, CDR2 SQIVND, per germline (reference sequence). The CDR3 runs to 17 residues. CDR3 DNA: TGTGCCAGTAGTCCGGGACAGGGGTCCTCTGGGGCCAACGTCCTGACTTTC. It specifies CASSPGQGSSGANVLTF.

The chain joins TRBV16 to TRBJ1-3; no reliable D call. This CDR3 is built from 11 residues. Germline CDR1 is KGHSY and CDR2 is FQNENV. V lost 4 bases to trimming and J lost 4 bases, with 2 bases between them. DNA for the CDR3: TGTGCCAGCAGCCCGGGAAACACCATATATTTT. Protein: CASSPGNTIYF.

The rearrangement uses TRBV6-2 or TRBV6-3 and TRBJ2-3; 13 bases map to TRBD2. CDR1 and CDR2 from the germline V gene are MNHEY and SVGEGT. Trimming took 2 bases from V and 4 from J; bases not matched to a gene: 6. This CDR3 spans 17 amino acids. In DNA, the CDR3 is TGTGCCAGCAGTTACCCGACTAGCGGGGGGTTGGCAGATACGCAGTATTTT. Amino acid sequence: CASSYPTSGGLADTQYF.